These 23 T cell receptor beta chains were sequenced from one sample in a study of blood T cells in healthy people across ages. Next came a second PCR, run for roughly 6 to 11 cycles, which used a sample-barcoded 5' primer along with a J-beta primer mix. From the 5' RACE reads, TCRdb called clonotypes with MiXCR, one entry per CDR3 protein. Of approximately 1.5 million distinct CDR3 sequences in the sample, around 36% are singletons; the top ten hold around 10%. The sequenced sample consisted of blood. Receptors originate from a woman between 25 and 40 years old in good health.

The J gene is TRBJ2-3, the V gene TRBV3-1; D perhaps matches TRBD2 (6 bases). V lost 3 bases and J 7 bases, leaving 14 bases between the germline ends. CDR3 length equals 14 residues. The germline CDR1 and CDR2 sequences are LGHDT and YNNKEL (reference sequence). CDR3 bases: TGTGCCAGCAGCCAGGGGACTGCCACCCATACGCAGTATTTT. Its translation is CASSQGTATHTQYF.

This clonotype was found a few times. This chain joins TRBV7-9 and TRBJ2-1; a possible D gene is TRBD1 (6 bases). Germline V gene sequence: CDR1 SEHNR, CDR2 FQNEAQ (reference sequence). V gave up 5 bases and J gave up 7 bases, with 18 bases separating them. The CDR3 sequence is 15 residues long. The CDR3 DNA sequence: TGTGCCAGCAGCCGTACCGGGACAAACGGAAATGAGCAGTTCTTC. Its translation: CASSRTGTNGNEQFF.

This chain uses TRBV7-2 with TRBJ2-5; 13 nucleotides align to TRBD2. With V trimmed by 5 bases and J by 5 bases, 8 bases remained unmatched. Germline V CDR1 and CDR2: SGHTA, FQGNSA. This CDR3 has 16 amino acids. The CDR3 is CASSATSGRAEETQYF. Here the CDR3 DNA reads TGTGCCAGCAGCGCTACTAGCGGGAGGGCCGAGGAGACCCAGTACTTC. The full variable domain, rest sourced from reference TRBV7-2 and TRBJ2-5, is GAGVSQSPSNKVTEKGKDVELRCDPISGHTALYWYRQSLGQGLEFLIYFQGNSAPDKSGLPSDRFSAERTGGSVSTLTIQRTQQEDSAVYLCASSATSGRAEETQYFGPGTRLLVL.

In this sample, this clonotype turned up a few times. V and J are TRBV7-2 and TRBJ1-2; D is ambiguous. The CDR3 sequence is 14 residues long. Germline V CDR1 and CDR2: SGHTA, FQGNSA. The ends were cut back, 5 bases at V and 6 bases at J, with 16 bases in the middle. The CDR3 nucleotides read TGTGCCAGCAGCGAAGAATGGTTGGTGAATGGCTACACCTTC. Its protein product is CASSEEWLVNGYTF. Based on the CDR3 plus reference TRBV7-2 and TRBJ1-2, the full variable domain is GAGVSQSPSNKVTEKGKDVELRCDPISGHTALYWYRQSLGQGLEFLIYFQGNSAPDKSGLPSDRFSAERTGGSVSTLTIQRTQQEDSAVYLCASSEEWLVNGYTFGSGTRLTVV.

This clonotype came up a few times. The gene calls are TRBV27 and TRBJ2-7; 7 positions match TRBD2. The germline V gene has CDR1 MNHEY and CDR2 SMNVEV (reference sequence). J lost 0 bases, V lost 3 bases, and 11 bases had no gene match. There are 17 residues in the CDR3. The CDR3 sequence is CASSFIRTRSSSYEQYF. The DNA of the CDR3 is TGTGCCAGCAGTTTTATAAGGACTAGATCAAGCTCCTACGAGCAGTACTTC.

This clonotype was detected many times. The chain is built from TRBV29-1 and TRBJ2-7; D perhaps matches TRBD2 (5 bases). Germline CDR1 SQVTM, CDR2 ANQGSEA. The CDR3 covers 12 residues. With 4 bases removed from V and 7 bases from J, the gap between germline ends came to 14 bases. CDR3 in DNA: TGCAGCGTTGCACGAGGGCTAGGGGAGCAGTACTTC. Translation: CSVARGLGEQYF.

This clonotype came up once. This sequence joins TRBV28 and TRBJ2-5; 9 bases match TRBD1. Unmatched junction bases numbered 9, after V lost 11 bases and J lost 5 bases. The CDR3 has 13 amino acids. CDR1 and CDR2 (germline): MDHEN, SYDVKM. The CDR3 is CAGNGQGTETQYF. The CDR3, as DNA: TGTGCCGGCAATGGACAGGGGACGGAGACCCAGTACTTC.

This clonotype was seen ten or more times. The J gene is TRBJ2-7, the V gene TRBV12-3 or TRBV12-4; weak D call: TRBD2 (7 bases). V was shortened by 3 bases and J by 7 bases, with 19 bases between the two germline ends. The CDR3 length is 15 residues. As DNA, the CDR3 is TGTGCCAGCAGTTTTGGCGGGGGCCCTACCCGAGAGCAGTACTTC. This gives the protein CASSFGGGPTREQYF.

The table lists this clonotype with a few counts. The chain joins TRBV6-6 to TRBJ1-5; D is unclear. CDR1 and CDR2 (germline): MNHNY, SVGAGI (reference sequence). CDR3 length: 13 amino acids. Trimming stripped 5 bases from V and 6 bases from J, with 11 bases between. CDR3 nucleotides: TGTGCCAGCAGTATGGGCAGAAGTCAGCCCCAGCATTTT. Translating gives CASSMGRSQPQHF.

V usage is TRBV18 and J usage is TRBJ2-1; D gene ambiguous. V shed 6 bases and J shed 9 bases, with 15 bases lying between them. CDR1 is KGHSH and CDR2 is LQKENI in the germline V gene. This CDR3 spans 13 amino acids. The CDR3 protein is CASSLYLGGEQFF. The CDR3 region has the DNA TGTGCCAGCTCGCTCTACCTAGGTGGTGAGCAGTTCTTC. Drawing the rest from reference TRBV18 and TRBJ2-1, the complete variable domain is NAGVMQNPRHLVRRRGQEARLRCSPMKGHSHVYWYRQLPEEGLKFMVYLQKENIIDESGMPKERFSAEFPKEGPSILRIQQVVRGDSAAYFCASSLYLGGEQFFGPGTRLTVL.

The chain recombines TRBV20-1 with TRBJ2-7; either TRBD1 or TRBD2 may supply D (5 bases each). CDR1 DFQATT and CDR2 SNEGSKA come from the germline V gene (reference sequence). The CDR3 sequence is 13 residues long. V shed 6 bases and J shed 6 bases, with 18 bases lying between them. The CDR3 sequence: CSARGHWTFEQYF. The CDR3, as DNA: TGCAGTGCACGAGGACATTGGACTTTCGAGCAGTACTTC.

The rearrangement links TRBV6-5 to TRBJ1-1, with 7 bases matching TRBD1. Germline V gene data show CDR1 as MNHEY and CDR2 as SVGAGI. Losses at the gene ends were 4 bases for V and 0 bases for J; bases not matched to a gene: 17. The CDR3 loop spans 19 amino acids. DNA for the CDR3: TGTGCCAGCAGTTCCCCCTCGTACGGGACAGACCTAATGAACACTGAAGCTTTCTTT. Amino acid sequence: CASSSPSYGTDLMNTEAFF.

The chain couples TRBV12-3 or TRBV12-4 to TRBJ2-7; TRBD1 or TRBD2 may be the D gene (5 bases each). V lost 3 bases and J lost 5, with 17 bases in between. The CDR3 covers 15 residues. The CDR3 spells CASSFLGAQPHEQYF. In DNA, the CDR3 is TGTGCCAGCAGTTTCCTCGGGGCCCAGCCCCACGAGCAGTACTTC.

Points on this clonotype: A read error may be the cause here, since a much bigger clone is one base away. The rearrangement uses TRBV15 and TRBJ2-3, with 11 bases that match TRBD2. The V segment lost 0 bases and the J segment 1 base; nucleotides outside the gene matches: 9. The CDR3 loop spans 19 amino acids. Germline V CDR1 and CDR2: LNHNV, YYDKDF (reference sequence). In DNA, the CDR3 is TGTGCCACCAGCAGAGATGCAACTAGCGGGAGTAGACGCACAGATACGCAGTATTTT. Residues: CATSRDATSGSRRTDTQYF.

The genes are TRBV5-1 and TRBJ2-7; TRBD2 matches 7 bases. Trimming at V came to 0 bases and at J to 0 bases, leaving 12 bases not matched to a gene. The CDR3 is 18 amino acids. Germline assignment: CDR1 SGHRS and CDR2 YFSETQ. DNA of the CDR3: TGCGCCAGCAGCTTGGGGGGGGGTGCCGGACAAAGCTCCTACGAGCAGTACTTC. Protein product: CASSLGGGAGQSSYEQYF.

The rearrangement uses TRBV5-1 and TRBJ2-3, with 9 bases that match TRBD2. The germline CDR1 and CDR2 sequences are SGHRS and YFSETQ. The CDR3 has 15 amino acids. Trimming removed 4 bases from V and 4 bases from J; junction bases left unmatched: 7. The CDR3 reads CASSRSGRVADTQYF. For the CDR3, the DNA is TGCGCCAGCAGCCGTAGCGGGAGAGTGGCAGATACGCAGTATTTT.

The table lists this clonotype with a few counts. The V and J genes are TRBV3-1 and TRBJ2-7, with TRBD2 matching over 9 bases. The germline V gene encodes CDR1 LGHDT and CDR2 YNNKEL (reference sequence). After removal of 4 bases from V and 3 bases from J, the junction contained 13 bases not matched to a gene. The CDR3 is 17 amino acids. The CDR3 DNA sequence: TGTGCCAGCAGCCTCCCAATGGGGCGGGAGGGCCGCTACGAGCAGTACTTC. Protein: CASSLPMGREGRYEQYF.

A word on this clonotype: One end of the junction varies from germline; a read error may be responsible. V is TRBV5-8 and J is TRBJ2-4; D unresolved. The end of the DNA aligns better with TRBJ2-7, so the J call may be wrong. The length of the CDR3 is 15 residues. Germline V gene sequence: CDR1 SGHTS, CDR2 YDEGEE. The CDR3 loop reads CASTPPDHLSHEQYF. CDR3 sequence (DNA): TGTGCCAGCACCCCACCGGACCACCTCTCCCACGAGCAGTACTTC.

The rearrangement joins TRBV3-1 to TRBJ1-4; D remains ambiguous. The V end was cut by 1 base, the J end by 3 bases, with 12 bases between. This CDR3 has 16 amino acids. The germline V gene has CDR1 LGHDT and CDR2 YNNKEL (reference sequence). This CDR3 is CASSQVSESPNEKLFF. CDR3 bases: TGTGCCAGCAGCCAAGTTTCGGAAAGCCCTAATGAAAAACTGTTTTTT.

The sample holds a few counts of this clonotype. This chain uses TRBV6-1 with TRBJ2-1; D ambiguous. Germline V gene sequence: CDR1 MNHNS, CDR2 SASEGT. V gave up 8 bases and J gave up 7 bases, with 9 bases separating them. There are 11 residues in the CDR3. CDR3 sequence: CASGGFNEQFF. The CDR3 region has the DNA TGTGCCAGCGGTGGCTTTAATGAGCAGTTCTTC.

J is TRBJ2-3 and V is TRBV20-1, with TRBD2 identical over 7 bases. The CDR3 runs to 14 residues. Germline-derived CDR1 and CDR2 are DFQATT and SNEGSKA (reference sequence). Trimming removed 6 bases from V and 2 bases from J; junction bases left unmatched: 8. CDR3 sequence reads: CSAKWEGLTDTQYF. The CDR3 region has the DNA TGCAGTGCAAAGTGGGAGGGCCTCACAGATACGCAGTATTTT.

V is TRBV5-4 and J is TRBJ2-3; TRBD2 might be the D (5 bases). CDR3 length equals 17 residues. Trimming took 2 bases from V and 0 from J, leaving 16 bases between them. From germline, CDR1 is SGHNT and CDR2 YYREEE (reference sequence). The CDR3, as DNA: TGTGCCAGCAGCTTCCGGAGCGGTACCGGAAGCACAGATACGCAGTATTTT. Amino acid sequence: CASSFRSGTGSTDTQYF.

The chain recombines TRBV20-1 with TRBJ1-4, with D uncertain. The CDR3 spans 15 residues. Germline V gene sequence: CDR1 DFQATT, CDR2 SNEGSKA (reference sequence). Trimming removed 6 bases at V and 2 bases at J, with 16 bases between. The CDR3 is CSALPMSGTNEKLFF. CDR3 nucleotides: TGCAGTGCCTTACCTATGTCTGGGACTAATGAAAAACTGTTTTTT.